This TCR beta chain was recorded in a study of T cell changes during pregnancy in multiple sclerosis. Per germline, CDR1 SQVTM and CDR2 ANQGSEA. The germline V and J ends were trimmed by 3 bases and 5 bases, with 7 bases remaining between them. The CDR3 has 11 residues. Points on this clone: Other nucleotide sequences from this sample produce the same CDR3.

TCRdb keeps only in-frame clones here, not all; method: immunoSEQ multiplex PCR. The sample lists fewer than 85,000 clones, roughly 90% occurring once. This TCR was recovered from a female donor with multiple sclerosis, enrolled in a pregnancy study. The specimen comprised peripheral blood, sampled before pregnancy. V and J are TRBV29-1 and TRBJ1-2; D might be TRBD1 (6 bases). The DNA for the CDR3 is TGCAGCGTTGACAGGGGTTATGGCTACACCTTC. Its protein product is CSVDRGYGYTF.